The clone carrying this TCR beta chain was seen more than once but under ten times. Its antigen is unknown. Vbeta (60) and Jbeta (13) primers were used in the PCR. Sequencing was performed with immunoSEQ multiplex PCR; in TCRdb, only in-frame clones are kept and a portion is missing. This sample has around 100,000 clones, with more than 60% found just once. The sample comes from a study of cytomegalovirus exposure and HLA in healthy donors. The study's findings and limits: In presence/absence analyses, roughly uniform sequencing depth across donors was assumed.

The germline gives CDR1 LGHNT, CDR2 FRNRAP. The CDR3 spans 12 residues. With 1 base removed from V and 2 bases from J, the gap between germline ends came to 3 bases. Donors showed nominal health when sampled, although they likely had unrecorded immune exposures. The sample was PBMCs. The chain has TRBV12-5 and TRBJ2-7; D unresolved. The sequence was obtained from a man under 40 in good health and CMV-seronegative. For the CDR3, the DNA is TGTGCTAGTGGTTTGGGCGCCTACGAGCAGTACTTC. Translating it yields CASGLGAYEQYF.